This TCR beta chain was sequenced for a study of T cell responses to AZD1222 COVID-19 vaccine. The study's findings and limits: Reportedly, nearly half the spike-specific TCRs target unmutated variant regions. Spike-wide coverage was observed for vaccine-associated CD4 TCRs, with dominant responses at 160-218 and 743-854. Repertoires were collected only later (after the peak T cell response had occurred).

TCRdb keeps only in-frame clones here, not all; method: immunoSEQ multiplex PCR. The data contain 100,000 to 150,000 clones, around 90% of them singletons. Comment on this clone: Its antigen is undetermined.

The TCR was taken from an adult in good health. This sample comprised peripheral blood, obtained on day 0 of AZD1222 vaccination.

The CDR3 here is CASSSTGGETEAFF. CDR3 bases: TGTGCCAGCAGTTCCACAGGGGGCGAAACCGAAGCTTTCTTT. This chain uses TRBV6-4 with TRBJ1-1, with TRBD1 matching over 9 bases. Germline values: CDR1 MRHNA, CDR2 SNTAGT. Trimming removed 5 bases from V and 8 bases from J; junction bases left unmatched: 9. The CDR3 spans 14 residues.